This T cell receptor beta chain appears in the sequencing data of a study of molecular identifiers for immune sequencing clone quantification. General observations from the study: Naive cells had under 1% of molecules in clones above 20 RNA copies, effectors over 98%.

A word on this clonotype: Antigen specificity is unknown.

TCRdb re-analysed the PCR reads in MiXCR, keeping a single row per CDR3 protein. The data hold 300,000 to 400,000 distinct CDR3 sequences, with roughly 24% observed a single time. CDR1 LGHNA and CDR2 YSLEER come from the germline V gene. The CDR3 covers 16 residues. The V end lost 0 bases, the J end lost 2 bases, and 13 bases lay between the germline ends. V and J are TRBV4-3 and TRBJ1-2; weak D call: TRBD1 (6 bases). The sample comprised naive CD8+ T cells from blood, with Jurkat cell RNA spiked in. Specified subset: FACS-sorted CD8+CD4-CCR7+CD45RA+ naive T cells. This TCR derives from a human donor in good health. Some libraries in this study had Jurkat cell RNA spiked in. The CDR3 DNA reads TGCGCCAGCAGCCAAGACTTACAGGGAGGGAACTATGGCTACACCTTC. Its protein product is CASSQDLQGGNYGYTF.